The rows below give T cell receptor beta chains drawn from one sample of a study of blood T cell repertoires in COVID-19. Using immunoSEQ multiplex PCR, the repertoire was profiled, and TCRdb retains in-frame clones only, with some absent. The table records 60,000 to 70,000 clones, about 81% of them present only once. The material sequenced was peripheral blood. These receptors all come from an older man with acute or convalescent COVID-19. Both conserved end residues are part of each CDR3. The D gene is left open where the match is weak. The size field is filled for only some rows; it gives once, few, many or a size class.

>.|.|12|TRBJ2-5|TRBV3-1/TRBV3-2
TGTGCCAGCAGCCTCCTCAGAGAGACCCAGTACTTC
CASSLLRETQYF
>TRBD1|.|13|TRBJ1-1|TRBV29-1
TGCAGCGTGGCGACAGGGGGGGACACTGAAGCTTTCTTT
CSVATGGDTEAFF
>TRBD1|.|16|TRBJ1-2|TRBV4-2
TGTGCCAGCAGCCAAGATCTGGGACAGGGGGCATATGGCTACACCTTC
CASSQDLGQGAYGYTF
>.|.|10|TRBJ1-2|TRBV29-1
TGCAGCGTTGAGACTCCCGGCTACACCTTC
CSVETPGYTF
>.|.|14|TRBJ1-1|TRBV6-2/TRBV6-3
TGTGCCAGCAGTTCCCGCGGGGCATACACTGAAGCTTTCTTT
CASSSRGAYTEAFF
>.|.|12|TRBJ2-7|TRBV29-1
TGCAGCGTGCAGGCAGGAGGGGACGAGCAGTACTTC
CSVQAGGDEQYF
>.|.|15|TRBJ2-7|TRBV25-1
TGTGCCAGCAGTGGCGGGACAGAGAGCTCCTACGAGCAGTACTTC
CASSGGTESSYEQYF
>.|.|13|TRBJ2-1|TRBV28
TGTGCCAGCCTGGGGGGGCCGGGTAATGAGCAGTTCTTC
CASLGGPGNEQFF
>TRBD1|.|16|TRBJ1-1|TRBV18
TGTGCCAGCTCGGAGGGGACAGGTTTCGGGGAAACTGAAGCTTTCTTT
CASSEGTGFGETEAFF
>TRBD1|.|14|TRBJ1-4|TRBV9
TGTGCCAGCAGCACAACCGGGACAGCCGAAAAACTGTTTTTT
CASSTTGTAEKLFF
>.|.|16|TRBJ2-2|TRBV4-2
TGTGCCAGCAGACCTTTTATGGCTTCTAACACCGGGGAGCTGTTTTTT
CASRPFMASNTGELFF
>.|.|14|TRBJ2-2|TRBV7-9
TGTGCCAGCAACCCACGCACCTCCGGCGGGGAGCTGTTTTTT
CASNPRTSGGELFF
>TRBD2|.|15|TRBJ2-3|TRBV19
TGTGCCATCCCCCCGGGACTAGGGGGGAAAGATACGCAGTATTTT
CAIPPGLGGKDTQYF
>TRBD1|.|12|TRBJ1-3|TRBV19
TGTGCCAGCAACAGGGGAGGAAACACCATATATTTT
CASNRGGNTIYF
>.|few|16|TRBJ2-1|TRBV7-9
TGTGCCAGCAGCTTAGGCGACAGCGCTGTCTACAATGAGCAGTTCTTC
CASSLGDSAVYNEQFF
>.|.|16|TRBJ2-1|TRBV28
TGTGCCAGCAGTCTACCCACTACCACAGGTGGCAATGAGCAGTTCTTC
CASSLPTTTGGNEQFF
>TRBD1|.|15|TRBJ1-5|TRBV29-1
TGCAGCGTTACACTGACAGGGTTTGACAATCAGCCCCAGCATTTT
CSVTLTGFDNQPQHF
>TRBD2|.|16|TRBJ2-5|TRBV6-1
TGTGCCAGCAGTGAAATGAGCGGACTAGTCGCAGAGACCCAGTACTTC
CASSEMSGLVAETQYF
>TRBD1|.|19|TRBJ1-2|TRBV6-4
TGTGCCAGCAGTGACCACAGGGGGCTCATAATCATAAGAGTCTATGGCTACACCTTC
CASSDHRGLIIIRVYGYTF
>.|once|13|TRBJ1-1|TRBV30
TGTGCCTGGGACTTGACACCGAACACTGAAGCTTTCTTT
CAWDLTPNTEAFF
>.|.|14|TRBJ1-1|TRBV18
TGTGCCAGCTCACCACCGTCGCGGAACACTGAAGCTTTCTTT
CASSPPSRNTEAFF
>.|.|13|TRBJ1-1|TRBV2
TGTGCCAGCAGTGGGACATTGGACACTGAAGCTTTCTTT
CASSGTLDTEAFF
>.|.|15|TRBJ2-3|TRBV24-1
TGTGCCACCAGTGAGAGTGTGGGTAGCCGGCATACGCAGTATTTT
CATSESVGSRHTQYF
>.|.|12|TRBJ1-5|TRBV11-2
TGTGCCAGCAGCTTCGAGGATCAGCCCCAGCATTTT
CASSFEDQPQHF
>TRBD1|.|14|TRBJ2-7|TRBV28
TGTGCCAGCACTAAGACAGGGGGGCCCTACGAGCAGTACTTC
CASTKTGGPYEQYF
>.|.|17|TRBJ1-1|TRBV13
TGTGCCAGCAGCTCTACCGGGAGGGTGGGGTTAGTCACTGAAGCTTTCTTT
CASSSTGRVGLVTEAFF
>.|.|15|TRBJ2-3|TRBV5-1
TGCGCCAGCAGCTTGATGGTGGGAGGCACAGATACGCAGTATTTT
CASSLMVGGTDTQYF
>.|.|16|TRBJ1-5|TRBV18
TGTGCCAGCTCCTACCAAGACAGAAATAGCAATCAGCCCCAGCATTTT
CASSYQDRNSNQPQHF
>TRBD1|few|13|TRBJ2-3|TRBV27
TGTGCCAGCAGTCGACAGGGGACAGATACGCAGTATTTT
CASSRQGTDTQYF
>.|.|15|TRBJ2-1|TRBV11-1
TGTGCCAGCAGCATCGCGGGGAAGACCTACAATGAGCAGTTCTTC
CASSIAGKTYNEQFF
>.|once|14|TRBJ2-3|TRBV5-1
TGCGCCAGCAGCTTAATAAGCAGCACAGATACGCAGTATTTT
CASSLISSTDTQYF
>TRBD1|.|15|TRBJ1-5|TRBV19
TGTGCCAGTAGTACAAAGACAGGGGCGAGGCAGCCCCAGCATTTT
CASSTKTGARQPQHF
>.|few|15|TRBJ1-3|TRBV29-1
TGCAGCGTTGCCGGCAGGGGATCGCCTGGAAACACCATATATTTT
CSVAGRGSPGNTIYF
>.|few|14|TRBJ1-1|TRBV4-2
TGTGCCAGCAGCCAAGATGTCTGGAACACTGAAGCTTTCTTT
CASSQDVWNTEAFF
>.|.|14|TRBJ2-2|TRBV3-1/TRBV3-2
TGTGCCAGCAGCCAAGACAAACTCACCGGGGAGCTGTTTTTT
CASSQDKLTGELFF
>.|many|14|TRBJ1-2|TRBV7-2
TGTGCCAGCAGCCTGGTAGGGACAAACTATGGCTACACCTTC
CASSLVGTNYGYTF
>TRBD2|.|16|TRBJ2-2|TRBV4-2
TGTGCCAGCAGCCAACGTAGCGGGGCCGATGTCGGGGAGCTGTTTTTT
CASSQRSGADVGELFF
>.|few|15|TRBJ1-6|TRBV5-1
TGCGCCAGCAGCTTGGAGACGGGAGGTGATTCACCCCTCCACTTT
CASSLETGGDSPLHF
>.|.|16|TRBJ2-3|TRBV4-3
TGCGCCAGCAGCCAAGATCTGGGGCTTAGCACAGATACGCAGTATTTT
CASSQDLGLSTDTQYF
>.|few|14|TRBJ1-5|TRBV6-2/TRBV6-3
TGTGCCAGCAGTTGGTTCGGAGACAATCAGCCCCAGCATTTT
CASSWFGDNQPQHF
>TRBD1|.|14|TRBJ1-6|TRBV19
TGTGCCAGTAGAACAGGGGGAAATAATTCACCCCTCCACTTT
CASRTGGNNSPLHF
>.|.|13|TRBJ1-1|TRBV5-4
TGTGCCAGCAGCTTGGCGGTGAACACTGAAGCTTTCTTT
CASSLAVNTEAFF
>.|once|12|TRBJ1-5|TRBV30
TGTGCCTGGACAAGAGGGAATCAGCCCCAGCATTTT
CAWTRGNQPQHF
>.|few|14|TRBJ1-2|TRBV2
TGTGCCAGCAGTGAAACGCGGGCAGGGGATGGCTACACCTTC
CASSETRAGDGYTF
>.|.|14|TRBJ2-7|TRBV6-6
TGTGCCAGCAGTCTCCCCGAGGGGGTAGGAGAGCAGTACTTC
CASSLPEGVGEQYF
>.|.|15|TRBJ2-7|TRBV28
TGTGCCAGCAGTGCCCCGGGTGGGAGTATCCACGAGCAGTACTTC
CASSAPGGSIHEQYF
>.|.|10|TRBJ1-3|TRBV20-1
TGCAGTGCCCTAGGAAACACCATATATTTT
CSALGNTIYF
>.|.|12|TRBJ2-3|TRBV2
TGTGCCAGCAGTGCCACAAGAGATACGCAGTATTTT
CASSATRDTQYF
>.|.|15|TRBJ1-2|TRBV3-1/TRBV3-2
TGTGCCAGCAGCCAATGGGACAAGCAAGGAGATGGCTACACCTTC
CASSQWDKQGDGYTF
>.|.|15|TRBJ1-3|TRBV7-2
TGTGCCAGCAGCATGGACAGACTTCCTGGAAACACCATATATTTT
CASSMDRLPGNTIYF
>TRBD1|.|15|TRBJ1-1|TRBV9
TGTGCCAGCAGCACCCGGACAGGCGGAAACACTGAAGCTTTCTTT
CASSTRTGGNTEAFF
>.|.|13|TRBJ1-2|TRBV6-5
TGTGCCAGCAGTTACGAGTTAGTCCGCGGCTACACCTTC
CASSYELVRGYTF
>.|few|14|TRBJ1-1|TRBV10-1
TGCGCCAGCAGTGCAGGAGGGGATACCACTGAAGCTTTCTTT
CASSAGGDTTEAFF
>.|.|13|TRBJ1-3|TRBV19
TGTGCCAGTACAACTGTCTCTGGAAACACCATATATTTT
CASTTVSGNTIYF
>.|.|15|TRBJ1-6|TRBV4-1
TGCGCCAGCAGCCAAGTCCCAGGGGTAAATTCACCCCTCCACTTT
CASSQVPGVNSPLHF